This T cell receptor beta chain was observed in a study of cytomegalovirus exposure and HLA in healthy donors. Study details: Roughly 85 million unique TCRs from HLA-typed donors made up an early data release.

Findings of the study overall: Fewer N-insertions (relative to the roughly 630-donor mean) were reportedly seen in an Asian-associated ancestry cluster in a later analysis. Earlier results showed most TCR beta V segments being productive about 87% or about 30% of the time. What TCR beta sequences reportedly achieved was accurate prediction of HLA-A and HLA-B alleles in most subjects.

PCR employed 60 Vbeta and 13 Jbeta primers. The data were produced by immunoSEQ multiplex PCR, yet TCRdb's version contains in-frame clones alone and is incomplete. The table includes around 160,000 clones, 79% detected once. On this clone: Its antigen remains unknown.

In germline, CDR1 is SNHLY, CDR2 FYNNEI. The length of the CDR3 is 15 residues. The ends were cut back, 1 base at V and 5 bases at J, with 14 bases in the middle. The source of this sequence is a woman aged 40 to 49 in good health and CMV-seropositive. The sample taken for sequencing was PBMCs. The chain joins TRBV2 to TRBJ2-5; D gene ambiguous. CDR3 in DNA: TGTGCCAGCAGTGAAGGAGGCCTAGTTAGCGAGACCCAGTACTTC. Its translation is CASSEGGLVSETQYF.